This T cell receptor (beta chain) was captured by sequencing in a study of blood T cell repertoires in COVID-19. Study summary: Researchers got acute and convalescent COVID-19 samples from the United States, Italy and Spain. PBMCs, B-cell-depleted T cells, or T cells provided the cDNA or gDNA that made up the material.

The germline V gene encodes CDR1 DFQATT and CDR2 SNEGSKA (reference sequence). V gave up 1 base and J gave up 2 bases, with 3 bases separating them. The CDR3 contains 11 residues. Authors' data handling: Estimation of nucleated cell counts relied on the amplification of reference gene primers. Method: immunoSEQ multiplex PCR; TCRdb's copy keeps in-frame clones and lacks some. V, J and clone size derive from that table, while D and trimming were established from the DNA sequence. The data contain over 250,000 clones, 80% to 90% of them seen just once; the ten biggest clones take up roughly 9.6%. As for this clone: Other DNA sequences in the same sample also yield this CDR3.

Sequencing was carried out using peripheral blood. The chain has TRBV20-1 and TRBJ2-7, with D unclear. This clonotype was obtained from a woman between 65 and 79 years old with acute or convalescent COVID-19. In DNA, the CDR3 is TGCAGTGCTAGAGTCACCTACGAGCAGTACTTC. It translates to CSARVTYEQYF.